In this sample, the clone carrying this TCR beta chain turned up once. No antigen is known for it. Noted time point: blood 4 weeks post-SBRT, at nephrectomy. Sample treatment: 15 Gy SBRT to primary tumor, nephrectomy 4 weeks later. Nephrectomy followed 15 Gy stereotactic body radiation by 4 weeks. This renal cell carcinoma was of the clear cell type. Germline values: CDR1 MDHEN, CDR2 SYDVKM. V was cut by 5 bases and J by 4 bases, with 11 bases left in between. CDR3 size: 14 residues. The sample belongs to a study of radiation and T cells in renal cell carcinoma. Generated by immunoSEQ multiplex PCR, the TCRdb table keeps only in-frame clones and is missing some. There are about 170,000 clones in the sample; about nine tenths occur only once, and about 10% lies in the top ten. Whole-study findings and limits: Top tumor clonotypes rose in blood 2 weeks post-radiation, then contracted. No pretreatment tumor biopsies were available for baseline clonotypes.

The rearrangement joins TRBV28 to TRBJ1-4; D is ambiguous. This clonotype was obtained from a woman in her fifties or sixties with renal cell carcinoma. The material sequenced was blood, taken from a patient whose treatment included radiotherapy and nephrectomy. CDR3 bases: TGTGCCAGCAGTCCGGTGGGGATTAATGAAAAACTGTTTTTT. Protein sequence: CASSPVGINEKLFF. The whole variable domain, remainder taken from reference TRBV28 and TRBJ1-4, is DVKVTQSSRYLVKRTGEKVFLECVQDMDHENMFWYRQDPGLGLRLIYFSYDVKMKEKGDIPEGYSVSREKKERFSLILESASTNQTSMYLCASSPVGINEKLFFGSGTQLSVL.